This note documents a single T cell receptor beta chain sequence. This record belongs to a study of T cell clones after liver transplantation. Study in general: Liver transplant recipients had immunosuppression withdrawal attempted within 2 years. Post-transplant blood was tracked for graft-donor-reactive T cell clones identified in a pre-transplant mixed lymphocyte reaction. Standard immunosuppression, with no induction, continued until 12-24 months after transplant. Tolerance: complete withdrawal held at least one year, liver enzymes staying within twice normal.

Sequenced by immunoSEQ multiplex PCR; TCRdb stores in-frame clones only, minus some. The sample carries 25,000 to 40,000 clones, 90% to 95% recorded once. The germline V gene has CDR1 MNHNS and CDR2 SASEGT. Trimming stripped 5 bases from V and 10 bases from J, with 15 bases between. The CDR3 consists of 13 residues. This clonotype originated in a human patient who received a liver transplant. Some T cells may possibly be graft donor cells. This chain connects TRBV6-1 to TRBJ2-1; D is unclear. The source material was CD8+ T cells from blood, sampled 12 months after liver transplant. The CDR3 loop reads CASSPPSPWEQFF. In DNA form, the CDR3 reads TGTGCCAGCAGTCCCCCGTCTCCCTGGGAGCAGTTCTTC.